Listed below are T cell receptor beta chains from one sample, sequenced in a study of T cells in Graves' hyperthyroidism and ophthalmopathy. One entry per CDR3 protein, called by TCRdb with MiXCR from the multiplex PCR reads. Among 500,000 to 550,000 distinct CDR3 sequences, less than 25% were seen once, and the ten largest hold approximately 25%. Sequenced material: blood. The receptors here all came from a man in his late teens or twenties with Graves' hyperthyroidism. CDR3s include the opening cysteine and the closing phenylalanine or tryptophan. D genes are given only for firm matches. Rows give clone size only sometimes, using once, few, many, or a class for an expanded clone.

size	length	D	J	V	CDR3	DNA
many	13	NA	TRBJ1-1	TRBV30	CAWSPLSSAEAFF	TGTGCCTGGAGTCCCCTATCAAGCGCTGAAGCTTTCTTT
many	14	NA	TRBJ2-7	TRBV2	CASSYRDGSYEQYF	TGTGCCAGCAGTTACCGGGACGGCTCCTACGAGCAGTACTTC
many	11	NA	TRBJ2-7	TRBV28	CASSGLLEQYF	TGTGCCAGCAGTGGGCTTCTCGAGCAGTACTTC
NA	12	NA	TRBJ1-1	TRBV6-1	CSHLQLNTEAFF	TGCTCCCACTTACAATTGAACACTGAAGCTTTCTTT
many	15	NA	TRBJ1-5	TRBV24-1	CATSDPTGGGQPQHF	TGTGCCACCAGTGACCCCACAGGCGGCGGTCAGCCCCAGCATTTT
many	13	NA	TRBJ1-3	TRBV12-3/TRBV12-4	CASKGGAGNTIYF	TGTGCCAGCAAAGGGGGGGCAGGAAACACCATATATTTT
many	15	TRBD2	TRBJ2-7	TRBV7-9	CASSLGPGLAHEQYF	TGTGCCAGCAGCTTAGGGCCGGGACTAGCCCACGAGCAGTACTTC
many	14	NA	TRBJ2-5	TRBV6-1	CASSTGVRLETQYF	TGTGCCAGCAGTACCGGGGTCCGGTTAGAGACCCAGTACTTC
many	17	TRBD1	TRBJ2-2	TRBV28	CASSPGTGGTDTGELFF	TGTGCCAGCAGTCCCGGGACAGGGGGAACTGACACCGGGGAGCTGTTTTTT
many	15	NA	TRBJ2-6	TRBV28	CASSLHSSGANVLTF	TGTGCCAGCAGTTTGCACAGCTCTGGGGCCAACGTCCTGACTTTC
many	14	TRBD1	TRBJ1-2	TRBV7-8	CASSLYGTGDGYTF	TGTGCCAGCAGCTTATACGGGACAGGGGATGGCTACACCTTC
many	14	NA	TRBJ1-1	TRBV24-1	CATSDWAGSTEAFF	TGTGCCACCAGTGATTGGGCAGGGAGCACTGAAGCTTTCTTT